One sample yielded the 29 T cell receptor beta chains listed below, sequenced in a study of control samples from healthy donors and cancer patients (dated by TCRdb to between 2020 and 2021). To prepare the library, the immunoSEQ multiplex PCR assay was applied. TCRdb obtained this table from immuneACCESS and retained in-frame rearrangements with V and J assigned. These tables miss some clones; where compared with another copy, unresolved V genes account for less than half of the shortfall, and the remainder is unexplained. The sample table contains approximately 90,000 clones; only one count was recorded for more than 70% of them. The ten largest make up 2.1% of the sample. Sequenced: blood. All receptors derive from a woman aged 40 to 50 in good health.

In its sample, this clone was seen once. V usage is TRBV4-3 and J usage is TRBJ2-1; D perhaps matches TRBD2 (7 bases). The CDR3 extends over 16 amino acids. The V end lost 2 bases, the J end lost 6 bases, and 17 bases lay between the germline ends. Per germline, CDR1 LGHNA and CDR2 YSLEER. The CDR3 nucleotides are TGCGCCAGCAGCCAACTAACGGGGGGACACATCAATGAGCAGTTCTTC. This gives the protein CASSQLTGGHINEQFF.

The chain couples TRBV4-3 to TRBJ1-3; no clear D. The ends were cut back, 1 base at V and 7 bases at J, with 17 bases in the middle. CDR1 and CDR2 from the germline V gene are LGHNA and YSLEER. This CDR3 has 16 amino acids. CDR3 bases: TGCGCCAGCAGCCAAGGATTTCCGCCGATCCGGAACACCATATATTTT. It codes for CASSQGFPPIRNTIYF.

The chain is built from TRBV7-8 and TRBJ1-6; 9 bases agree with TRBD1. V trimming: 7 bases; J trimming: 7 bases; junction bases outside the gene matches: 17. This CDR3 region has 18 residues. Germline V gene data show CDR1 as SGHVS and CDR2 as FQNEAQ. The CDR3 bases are TGTGCCAGCACCTCAAAGAAACTTTCGGGACAGGGAAATTCACCCCTCCACTTT. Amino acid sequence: CASTSKKLSGQGNSPLHF.

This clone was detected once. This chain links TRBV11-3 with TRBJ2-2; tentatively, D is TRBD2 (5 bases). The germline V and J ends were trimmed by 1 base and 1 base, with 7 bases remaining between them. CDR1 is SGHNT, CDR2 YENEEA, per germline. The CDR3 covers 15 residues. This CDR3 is CASSLVRGNTGELFF. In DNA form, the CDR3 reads TGTGCCAGCAGCTTAGTACGGGGGAACACCGGGGAGCTGTTTTTT. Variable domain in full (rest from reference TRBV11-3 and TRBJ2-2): EAGVVQSPRYKIIEKKQPVAFWCNPISGHNTLYWYLQNLGQGPELLIRYENEEAVDDSQLPKDRFSAERLKGVDSTLKIQPAELGDSAVYLCASSLVRGNTGELFFGEGSRLTVL.

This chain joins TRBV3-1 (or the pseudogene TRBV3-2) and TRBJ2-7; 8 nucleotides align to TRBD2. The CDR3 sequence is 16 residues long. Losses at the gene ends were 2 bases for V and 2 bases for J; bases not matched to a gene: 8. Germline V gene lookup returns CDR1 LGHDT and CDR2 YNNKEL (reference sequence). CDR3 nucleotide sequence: TGTGCCAGCAGCCAATACGGACTAGCCGCGACCTACGAGCAGTACTTC. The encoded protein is CASSQYGLAATYEQYF.

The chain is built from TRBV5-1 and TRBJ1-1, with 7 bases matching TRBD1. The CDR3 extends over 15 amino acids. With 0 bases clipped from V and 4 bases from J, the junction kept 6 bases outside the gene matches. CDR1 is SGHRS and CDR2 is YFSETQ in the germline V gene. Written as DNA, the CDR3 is TGCGCCAGCAGCTTGGTTCAGGGGGTAGCCACTGAAGCTTTCTTT. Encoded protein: CASSLVQGVATEAFF.

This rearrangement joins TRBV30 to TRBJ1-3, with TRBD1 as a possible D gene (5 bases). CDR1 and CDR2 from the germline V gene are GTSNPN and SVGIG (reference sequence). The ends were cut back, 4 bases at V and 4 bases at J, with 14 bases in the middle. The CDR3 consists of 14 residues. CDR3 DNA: TGTGCCTGGAAGCGGAGGGGCAAGGGAAACACCATATATTTT. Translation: CAWKRRGKGNTIYF.

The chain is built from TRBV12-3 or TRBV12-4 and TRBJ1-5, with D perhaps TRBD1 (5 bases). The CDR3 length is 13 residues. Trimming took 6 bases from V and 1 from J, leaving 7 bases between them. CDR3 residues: CASRGLSNQPQHF. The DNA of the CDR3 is TGTGCCAGCAGGGGGCTGAGCAATCAGCCCCAGCATTTT.

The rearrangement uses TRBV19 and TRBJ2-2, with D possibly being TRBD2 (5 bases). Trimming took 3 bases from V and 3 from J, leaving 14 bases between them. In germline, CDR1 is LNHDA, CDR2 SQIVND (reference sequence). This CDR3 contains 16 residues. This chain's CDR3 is CASSMAPWRDTGELFF. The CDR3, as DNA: TGTGCCAGTAGTATGGCGCCTTGGCGGGACACCGGGGAGCTGTTTTTT.

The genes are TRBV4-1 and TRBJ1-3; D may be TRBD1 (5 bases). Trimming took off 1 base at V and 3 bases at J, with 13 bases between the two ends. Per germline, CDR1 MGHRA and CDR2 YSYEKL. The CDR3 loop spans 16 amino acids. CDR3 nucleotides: TGCGCCAGCAGCCAAGTCTCGGGGGTAGGTGGAAACACCATATATTTT. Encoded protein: CASSQVSGVGGNTIYF.

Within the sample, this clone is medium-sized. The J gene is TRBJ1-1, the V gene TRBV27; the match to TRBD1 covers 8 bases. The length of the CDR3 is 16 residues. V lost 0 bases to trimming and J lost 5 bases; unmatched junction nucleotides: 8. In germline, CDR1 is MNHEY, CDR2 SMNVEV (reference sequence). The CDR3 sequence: CASSLSGTGWKTEAFF. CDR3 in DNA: TGTGCCAGCAGTTTATCTGGGACAGGCTGGAAAACTGAAGCTTTCTTT.

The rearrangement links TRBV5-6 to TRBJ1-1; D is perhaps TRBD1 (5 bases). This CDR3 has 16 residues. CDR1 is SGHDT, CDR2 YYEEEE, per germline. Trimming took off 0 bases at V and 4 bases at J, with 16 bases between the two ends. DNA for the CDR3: TGTGCCAGCAGCTTGGGGCCTGGGGCAGGGATCACTGAAGCTTTCTTT. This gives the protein CASSLGPGAGITEAFF.

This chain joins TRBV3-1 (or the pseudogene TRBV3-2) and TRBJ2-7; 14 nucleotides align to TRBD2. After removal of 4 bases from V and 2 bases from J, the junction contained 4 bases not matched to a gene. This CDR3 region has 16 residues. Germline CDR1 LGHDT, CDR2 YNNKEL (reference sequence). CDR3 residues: CASSPPGLAGAYEQYF. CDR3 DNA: TGTGCCAGCAGCCCCCCGGGACTAGCGGGAGCCTACGAGCAGTACTTC.

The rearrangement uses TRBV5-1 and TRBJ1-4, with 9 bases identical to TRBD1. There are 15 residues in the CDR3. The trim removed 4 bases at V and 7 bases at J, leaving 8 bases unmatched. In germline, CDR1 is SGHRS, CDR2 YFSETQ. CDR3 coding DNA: TGCGCCAGCAGCGCGGGGACAGGGAAGAGTGAAAAACTGTTTTTT. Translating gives CASSAGTGKSEKLFF.

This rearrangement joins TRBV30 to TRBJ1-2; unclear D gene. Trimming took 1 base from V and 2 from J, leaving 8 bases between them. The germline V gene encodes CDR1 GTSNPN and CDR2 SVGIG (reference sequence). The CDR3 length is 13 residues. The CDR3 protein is CAWSEGLNYGYTF. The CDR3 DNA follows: TGTGCCTGGAGTGAGGGCTTGAACTATGGCTACACCTTC.

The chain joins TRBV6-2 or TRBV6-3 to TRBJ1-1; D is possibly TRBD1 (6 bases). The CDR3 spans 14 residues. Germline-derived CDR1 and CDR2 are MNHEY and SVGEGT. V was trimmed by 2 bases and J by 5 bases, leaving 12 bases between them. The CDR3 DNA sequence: TGTGCCAGCAGTTACGAGGGGGACGTGACTGAAGCTTTCTTT. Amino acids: CASSYEGDVTEAFF.

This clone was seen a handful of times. CDR3 in DNA: TGTGCCAGCAGCCAAGATTGGGAGACCCAGTACTTC. This encodes CASSQDWETQYF. J is TRBJ2-5 and V is TRBV3-1 (or the pseudogene TRBV3-2); D not resolved. The CDR3 sequence is 12 residues long. Deletions cut 0 bases from V and 5 bases from J, with 4 bases between. Germline V gene sequence: CDR1 LGHDT, CDR2 YNNKEL (reference sequence).

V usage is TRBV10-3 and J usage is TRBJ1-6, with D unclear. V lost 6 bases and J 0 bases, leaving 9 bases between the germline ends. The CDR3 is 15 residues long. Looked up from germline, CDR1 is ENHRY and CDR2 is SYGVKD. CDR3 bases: TGTGCCATCAGCGAACAGAGCTCCTATAATTCACCCCTCCACTTT. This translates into CAISEQSSYNSPLHF.

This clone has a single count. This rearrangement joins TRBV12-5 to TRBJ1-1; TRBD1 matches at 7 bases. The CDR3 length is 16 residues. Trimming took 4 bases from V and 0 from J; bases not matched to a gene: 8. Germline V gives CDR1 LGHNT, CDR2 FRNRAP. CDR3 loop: CASGSPSGGLNTEAFF. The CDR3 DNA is TGTGCTAGTGGTTCCCCCTCAGGGGGACTGAACACTGAAGCTTTCTTT.

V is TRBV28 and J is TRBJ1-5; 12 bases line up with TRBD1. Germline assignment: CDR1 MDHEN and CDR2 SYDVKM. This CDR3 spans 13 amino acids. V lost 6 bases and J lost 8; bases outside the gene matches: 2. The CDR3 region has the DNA TGTGCCAGCAGGGGGACAGGGGGCGAGCCCCAGCATTTT. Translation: CASRGTGGEPQHF.

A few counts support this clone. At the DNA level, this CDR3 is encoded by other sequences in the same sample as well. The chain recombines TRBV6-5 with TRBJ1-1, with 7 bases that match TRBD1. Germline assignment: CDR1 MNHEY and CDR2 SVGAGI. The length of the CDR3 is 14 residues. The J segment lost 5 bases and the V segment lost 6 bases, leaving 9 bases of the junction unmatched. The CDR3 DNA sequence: TGTGCCAGCAGCTACGACAGGGTCGGTACTGAAGCTTTCTTT. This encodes CASSYDRVGTEAFF.

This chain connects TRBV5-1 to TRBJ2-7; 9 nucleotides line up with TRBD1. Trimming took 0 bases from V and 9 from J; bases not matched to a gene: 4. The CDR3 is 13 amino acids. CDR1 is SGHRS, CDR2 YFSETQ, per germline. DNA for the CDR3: TGCGCCAGCAGCTTGGAGGACAGGGGAGGGCAGTACTTC. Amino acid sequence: CASSLEDRGGQYF.

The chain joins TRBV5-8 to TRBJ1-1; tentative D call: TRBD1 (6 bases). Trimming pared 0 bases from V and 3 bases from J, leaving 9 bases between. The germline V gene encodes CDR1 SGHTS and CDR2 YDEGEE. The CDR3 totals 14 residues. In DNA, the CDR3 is TGTGCCAGCAGCTTGGGTACAGGGTACACTGAAGCTTTCTTT. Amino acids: CASSLGTGYTEAFF.

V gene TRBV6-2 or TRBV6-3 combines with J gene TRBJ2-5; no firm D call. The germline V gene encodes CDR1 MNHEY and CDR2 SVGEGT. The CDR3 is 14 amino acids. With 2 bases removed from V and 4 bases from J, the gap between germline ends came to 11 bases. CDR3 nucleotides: TGTGCCAGCAGTTACAGGGCCATGGGAGAGACCCAGTACTTC. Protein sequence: CASSYRAMGETQYF.

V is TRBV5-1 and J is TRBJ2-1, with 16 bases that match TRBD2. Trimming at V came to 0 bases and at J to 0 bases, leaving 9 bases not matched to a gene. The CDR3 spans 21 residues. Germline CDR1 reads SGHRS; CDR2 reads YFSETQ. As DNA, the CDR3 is TGCGCCAGCAGCTTGGGCGGGACTAGCGGGGGGGCCTCGGGCTCCTACAATGAGCAGTTCTTC. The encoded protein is CASSLGGTSGGASGSYNEQFF.

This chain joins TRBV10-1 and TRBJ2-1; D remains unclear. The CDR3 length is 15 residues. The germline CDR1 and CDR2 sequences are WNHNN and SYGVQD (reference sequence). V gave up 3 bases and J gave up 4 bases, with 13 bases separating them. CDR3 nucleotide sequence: TGCGCCAGCAGTGAAACCCTTGCAGAGTACAATGAGCAGTTCTTC. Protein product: CASSETLAEYNEQFF.

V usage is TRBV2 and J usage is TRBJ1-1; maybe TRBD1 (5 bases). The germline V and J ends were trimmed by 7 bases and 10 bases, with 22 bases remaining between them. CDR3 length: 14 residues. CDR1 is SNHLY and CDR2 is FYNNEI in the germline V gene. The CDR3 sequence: CASTLPGGGRGAFF. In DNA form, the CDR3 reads TGTGCCAGCACCCTTCCCGGGGGAGGCCGGGGAGCTTTCTTT.

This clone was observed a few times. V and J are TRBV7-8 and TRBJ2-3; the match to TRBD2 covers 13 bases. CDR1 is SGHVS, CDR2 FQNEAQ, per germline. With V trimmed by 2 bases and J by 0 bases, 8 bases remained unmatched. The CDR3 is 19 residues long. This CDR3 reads CASSLRTSGSIPSTDTQYF. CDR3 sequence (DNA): TGTGCCAGCAGCTTAAGGACTAGCGGGAGCATACCTAGCACAGATACGCAGTATTTT.

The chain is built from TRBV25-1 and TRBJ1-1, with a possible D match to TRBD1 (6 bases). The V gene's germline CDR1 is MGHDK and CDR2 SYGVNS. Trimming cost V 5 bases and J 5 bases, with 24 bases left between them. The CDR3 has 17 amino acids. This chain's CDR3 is CASSNLEGGARGTEAFF. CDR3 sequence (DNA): TGTGCCAGCAGTAACCTCGAGGGGGGGGCGAGGGGAACTGAAGCTTTCTTT.